A single sample is the source of the 32 T cell receptor beta chains below, sequenced in a study of neoadjuvant anti-PD-1 for oral cavity cancer. The data were produced by immunoSEQ multiplex PCR, yet TCRdb's version contains in-frame clones alone and is incomplete. The table lists about 14,000 clones, under 65% of them singletons. Sequenced material: PBMCs, taken before nivolumab (anti-PD-1) treatment. The receptors shown here come from a person between 40 and 79 years old with oral cavity squamous cell carcinoma.

This clone was detected only a few times. CDR3 sequence reads: CASSAQEPYEQYF. As DNA, the CDR3 is TGTGCCAGCAGTGCACAGGAGCCCTACGAGCAGTACTTC. The rearrangement uses TRBV6-1 and TRBJ2-7; TRBD1 is a possible D gene (5 bases). Germline CDR1 reads MNHNS; CDR2 reads SASEGT. The CDR3 has 13 residues. V was trimmed by 4 bases and J by 2 bases, leaving 9 bases between them.

This clone turned up a few times. The chain has TRBV10-1 and TRBJ2-1; D not certain. The CDR3 contains 11 residues. Per germline, CDR1 WNHNN and CDR2 SYGVQD (reference sequence). Trimming shortened V by 3 bases and J by 7 bases, and 4 bases separated the two germline ends. The DNA for the CDR3 is TGCGCCAGCAGTGATGGGAATGAGCAGTTCTTC. It codes for CASSDGNEQFF.

This chain links TRBV4-2 with TRBJ2-3; D is uncertain. Trimming pared 3 bases from V and 2 bases from J, leaving 12 bases between. Per the germline V gene, CDR1 is LGHNA and CDR2 is YNFKEQ. There are 15 residues in the CDR3. The DNA of the CDR3 is TGTGCCAGCAGCCATCGGCGCGATCACACAGATACGCAGTATTTT. Its protein product is CASSHRRDHTDTQYF.

The V and J genes are TRBV27 and TRBJ1-4; no firm D call. The germline CDR1 and CDR2 sequences are MNHEY and SMNVEV (reference sequence). Trimming took 1 base from V and 1 from J, leaving 7 bases between them. This CDR3 is built from 15 residues. The CDR3 here is CASSLFSLTNEKLFF. DNA of the CDR3: TGTGCCAGCAGTTTATTTTCCTTAACTAATGAAAAACTGTTTTTT.

The chain recombines TRBV6-5 with TRBJ1-2; 7 bases match TRBD1. V lost 5 bases to trimming and J lost 8 bases; unmatched junction nucleotides: 14. Looked up from germline, CDR1 is MNHEY and CDR2 is SVGAGI. This CDR3 is 15 amino acids long. CDR3 coding DNA: TGTGCCAGCAGTCCTCCCCCCCACAGGGGCGGGGGCTACACCTTC. It specifies CASSPPPHRGGGYTF.

This sequence joins TRBV6-1 and TRBJ2-1, with 13 bases lining up with TRBD2. V lost 8 bases, J lost 8 bases, and 9 bases stayed unmatched. CDR1 is MNHNS and CDR2 is SASEGT in the germline V gene. The CDR3 contains 15 residues. The CDR3 sequence: CASSLGLAGTDEQFF. In DNA form, the CDR3 reads TGTGCCAGCTCCTTGGGACTAGCGGGAACGGATGAGCAGTTCTTC.

This clone was seen a few times. This chain joins TRBV10-3 and TRBJ1-1; TRBD1 agrees at 7 bases. Germline V gene data show CDR1 as ENHRY and CDR2 as SYGVKD. CDR3 length equals 13 residues. After removal of 10 bases from V and 1 base from J, the junction contained 6 bases not matched to a gene. CDR3 in amino acids: CASHGQENTEAFF. The CDR3, as DNA: TGTGCCAGCCATGGACAGGAGAACACTGAAGCTTTCTTT.

This clone occurred a few times. The chain couples TRBV5-1 to TRBJ2-1, with D perhaps being TRBD1 or TRBD2 (5 bases each). The CDR3 runs to 13 residues. Germline lookup yields CDR1 SGHRS and CDR2 YFSETQ. Deletions cut 0 bases from V and 6 bases from J, with 7 bases between. The DNA of the CDR3 is TGCGCCAGCAGCTTGGCGAGGGGCAATGAGCAGTTCTTC. Its translation is CASSLARGNEQFF.

V and J are TRBV27 and TRBJ1-1; 7 positions match TRBD1. The J segment lost 0 bases and the V segment lost 6 bases, leaving 10 bases of the junction unmatched. CDR3 length: 16 residues. CDR1 MNHEY and CDR2 SMNVEV come from the germline V gene (reference sequence). CDR3 loop: CASSSPHRGLNTEAFF. CDR3 nucleotides: TGTGCCAGCAGCTCCCCCCACAGGGGATTGAACACTGAAGCTTTCTTT.

In this sample, this clone turned up once. The J gene is TRBJ2-7, the V gene TRBV6-5; 7 bases agree with TRBD2. This CDR3 has 15 amino acids. CDR1 is MNHEY, CDR2 SVGAGI, per germline. Trimming cost V 0 bases and J 3 bases; bases outside gene matches: 5. The DNA of the CDR3 is TGTGCCAGCAGTTACTCTGGCGGGAGTAACTACGAGCAGTACTTC. Protein sequence: CASSYSGGSNYEQYF.

This clone was recorded a few times. The J gene is TRBJ1-5, the V gene TRBV7-3; D gene ambiguous. Germline CDR1 SGHTA, CDR2 FQGTGA. Trimming pared 2 bases from V and 3 bases from J, leaving 11 bases between. The CDR3 consists of 15 residues. The CDR3 here is CASSLQPGPNQPQHF. The DNA for the CDR3 is TGTGCCAGCAGCTTACAACCCGGTCCCAATCAGCCCCAGCATTTT.

The chain recombines TRBV30 with TRBJ2-7, with D unresolved. This CDR3 region has 14 residues. Deletions cut 1 base from V and 7 bases from J, with 17 bases between. Germline assignment: CDR1 GTSNPN and CDR2 SVGIG (reference sequence). For the CDR3, the DNA is TGTGCCTGGAGTGGCCCTTTCCTAAATGGAGAGCAGTACTTC. It codes for CAWSGPFLNGEQYF. The variable domain in full, with the rest retrieved from reference TRBV30 and TRBJ2-7, is SQTIHQWPATLVQPVGSPLSLECTVEGTSNPNLYWYRQAAGRGLQLLFYSVGIGQISSEVPQNLSASRPQDRQFILSSKKLLLSDSGFYLCAWSGPFLNGEQYFGPGTRLTVT.

The chain couples TRBV11-2 to TRBJ2-1; unclear D gene. Germline V CDR1 and CDR2: SGHAT, FQNNGV. The V and J ends lost 0 bases and 5 bases respectively, with 11 bases between them. This CDR3 is 15 amino acids long. CDR3 DNA: TGTGCCAGCAGCTTAGATAGGGCAGCAAACAATGAGCAGTTCTTC. Its translation: CASSLDRAANNEQFF.

The rearrangement uses TRBV7-9 and TRBJ1-4; tentatively, D is TRBD1 (5 bases). CDR3 length: 13 residues. The V gene lost 8 bases and the J gene lost 8 bases, with 15 bases spanning the gap. The germline CDR1 and CDR2 sequences are SEHNR and FQNEAQ (reference sequence). CDR3 DNA: TGTGCCAGCGGATACTCAGGGAGGGAAAAACTGTTTTTT. This translates into CASGYSGREKLFF.

This clone was seen only once. V usage is TRBV19 and J usage is TRBJ2-7; 8 nucleotides agree with TRBD2. V was clipped by 3 bases and J by 1 base; unmatched bases: 5. The CDR3 spans 15 residues. The germline CDR1 and CDR2 sequences are LNHDA and SQIVND (reference sequence). The CDR3 is CASSIGGGTSYEQYF. In nucleotides, the CDR3 is TGTGCCAGTAGTATTGGCGGGGGGACTTCCTACGAGCAGTACTTC.

This clone was found a few times. This chain joins TRBV5-4 and TRBJ2-1, with D uncertain. The CDR3 consists of 12 residues. V shed 3 bases and J shed 5 bases, with 6 bases lying between them. From germline, CDR1 is SGHNT and CDR2 YYREEE (reference sequence). The CDR3 coding sequence is TGTGCCAGCAGCTCACCAAACAATGAGCAGTTCTTC. This sequence encodes CASSSPNNEQFF.

The chain combines TRBV11-2 with TRBJ1-2; the D is unclear. In germline, CDR1 is SGHAT, CDR2 FQNNGV. The CDR3 is 15 amino acids. V lost 2 bases to trimming and J lost 4 bases, with 14 bases between them. In DNA, the CDR3 is TGTGCCAGCAGCTTACATGGACTAGACTTCTATGGCTACACCTTC. The encoded protein is CASSLHGLDFYGYTF.

CDR3 bases: TGTGCCAGCAGCTTAACACCAGAGGGGAAAAACATTCAGTACTTC. This gives the protein CASSLTPEGKNIQYF. J is TRBJ2-4 and V is TRBV7-9, with D possibly called TRBD1 or TRBD2 (5 bases each). This CDR3 contains 15 residues. Germline CDR1 reads SEHNR; CDR2 reads FQNEAQ (reference sequence). V was trimmed by 2 bases and J by 4 bases, leaving 12 bases between them.

The rearrangement joins TRBV19 to TRBJ1-3, with a possible D match to TRBD1 (5 bases). Deletions cut 8 bases from V and 1 base from J, with 9 bases between. The CDR3 is 13 residues long. Germline CDR1 is LNHDA and CDR2 is SQIVND (reference sequence). Here the CDR3 reads CASRQGSGNTIYF. Here the CDR3 DNA reads TGTGCCAGTCGCCAGGGTTCTGGAAACACCATATATTTT. The full variable domain, in which reference TRBV19 and TRBJ1-3 provide the parts outside the CDR3, is DGGITQSPKYLFRKEGQNVTLSCEQNLNHDAMYWYRQDPGQGLRLIYYSQIVNDFQKGDIAEGYSVSREKKESFPLTVTSAQKNPTAFYLCASRQGSGNTIYFGEGSWLTVV.

Comment on this clone: Other DNA sequences within the sample encode an identical CDR3. The rearrangement uses TRBV5-1 and TRBJ2-5, with D hard to call. The CDR3 covers 14 residues. Trimming stripped 4 bases from V and 2 bases from J, with 12 bases between. Germline V lookup: CDR1 SGHRS, CDR2 YFSETQ. For the CDR3, the DNA is TGCGCCAGCAGCCCCGTGGGGTCACAAGAGACCCAGTACTTC. It specifies CASSPVGSQETQYF.

The J gene is TRBJ2-7, the V gene TRBV6-6; 7 bases fit TRBD2. The length of the CDR3 is 14 residues. J gave up 4 bases and V 0 bases, and 3 bases lay outside the gene matches. Germline assignment: CDR1 MNHNY and CDR2 SVGAGI (reference sequence). Here the CDR3 reads CASSYSGGSYEQYF. The CDR3 DNA reads TGTGCCAGCAGTTACTCTGGCGGGAGTTACGAGCAGTACTTC.

This clone has only a few counts. The chain carries TRBV6-5 and TRBJ2-5; 12 bases are shared with TRBD2. This CDR3 comprises 15 residues. CDR1 is MNHEY, CDR2 SVGAGI, per germline. V dropped 8 bases and J dropped 4; count of bases not matched to a gene: 8. The CDR3 sequence is CASVRTSGTRETQYF. The CDR3 bases are TGTGCCAGCGTTCGGACTAGCGGGACTCGAGAGACCCAGTACTTC.

This clone showed up just once. The rearrangement joins TRBV5-1 to TRBJ2-1, with D unclear. The CDR3 runs 11 residues. V shed 4 bases and J shed 5 bases, with 4 bases lying between them. The germline V gene has CDR1 SGHRS and CDR2 YFSETQ. The CDR3 nucleotides read TGCGCCAGCAGCGTCAACAATGAGCAGTTCTTC. The encoded protein is CASSVNNEQFF.

The CDR3 coding sequence is TGTGCCAGCAGCTTAGTACGTCTAGCGGGGGGCCTGTCCTACGAGCAGTACTTC. Amino acid sequence: CASSLVRLAGGLSYEQYF. The rearrangement uses TRBV7-8 and TRBJ2-7, with TRBD2 matching 11 bases. The CDR3 runs 18 residues. The germline CDR1 and CDR2 sequences are SGHVS and FQNEAQ. J gave up 1 base and V 1 base, and 9 bases lay outside the gene matches.

V gene TRBV7-9 combines with J gene TRBJ2-7; D unclear. The CDR3 totals 14 residues. Trimming stripped 5 bases from V and 3 bases from J, with 14 bases between. Germline V CDR1 and CDR2: SEHNR, FQNEAQ (reference sequence). The CDR3 loop is CASSPATVGYEQYF. The CDR3 DNA follows: TGTGCCAGCAGCCCTGCCACGGTGGGCTACGAGCAGTACTTC.

The rearrangement links TRBV5-6 to TRBJ2-1; the match to TRBD2 covers 16 bases. The CDR3 runs to 18 residues. Germline V lookup: CDR1 SGHDT, CDR2 YYEEEE. After removal of 4 bases from V and 6 bases from J, the junction contained 10 bases not matched to a gene. CDR3 sequence reads: CASSPGTSGRARANEQFF. CDR3 nucleotide sequence: TGTGCCAGCAGCCCCGGGACTAGCGGGAGGGCCAGGGCCAATGAGCAGTTCTTC.

The chain joins TRBV30 to TRBJ2-5; 8 nucleotides align to TRBD2. The CDR3 runs 15 residues. CDR1 is GTSNPN and CDR2 is SVGIG in the germline V gene (reference sequence). V was clipped by 0 bases and J by 5 bases; unmatched bases: 8. CDR3 region: CAWSVEAGVTETQYF. The CDR3 DNA reads TGTGCCTGGAGTGTTGAAGCGGGAGTTACGGAGACCCAGTACTTC.

The V call is TRBV6-5, the J call TRBJ2-5; D not resolved. V was trimmed by 0 bases and J by 6 bases, leaving 14 bases between them. The CDR3 runs to 15 residues. The V gene's germline CDR1 is MNHEY and CDR2 SVGAGI. CDR3 coding DNA: TGTGCCAGCAGTTACTCTGGAGACTTCGGCCAGACCCAGTACTTC. It specifies CASSYSGDFGQTQYF.

The chain joins TRBV29-1 to TRBJ1-1; 8 nucleotides agree with TRBD1. Germline V gene lookup returns CDR1 SQVTM and CDR2 ANQGSEA. Trimming at V came to 6 bases and at J to 4 bases, leaving 10 bases not matched to a gene. The CDR3 extends over 14 amino acids. The CDR3 nucleotides read TGCAGCGTGGGGAAACAGGGGGTCTTCACTGAAGCTTTCTTT. Translation: CSVGKQGVFTEAFF.

In this sample, this clone turned up a few times. This rearrangement joins TRBV6-5 to TRBJ1-6, with a tentative D call TRBD1 (5 bases). The ends were cut back, 6 bases at V and 7 bases at J, with 10 bases in the middle. Germline V gene sequence: CDR1 MNHEY, CDR2 SVGAGI. The CDR3 runs 13 residues. The CDR3 nucleotides are TGTGCCAGCAGCCGACAGACAAATTCACCCCTCCACTTT. This gives the protein CASSRQTNSPLHF.

This chain uses TRBV5-1 with TRBJ2-3; D is possibly TRBD2 (5 bases). The V end lost 4 bases, the J end lost 0 bases, and 15 bases lay between the germline ends. Germline CDR1 SGHRS, CDR2 YFSETQ. There are 16 residues in the CDR3. The CDR3 spells CASSQGLPLSTDTQYF. Written as DNA, the CDR3 is TGCGCCAGCAGCCAAGGACTGCCTTTAAGCACAGATACGCAGTATTTT.

This clone was found once. This sequence joins TRBV5-1 and TRBJ2-7, with a weak D call TRBD2 (6 bases). Trimming stripped 4 bases from V and 1 base from J, with 24 bases between. CDR1 is SGHRS and CDR2 is YFSETQ in the germline V gene. The CDR3 consists of 18 residues. In DNA, the CDR3 is TGCGCCAGCAGCCGTCGTGCCGGGACTGCTCTTAAATCCTACGAGCAGTACTTC. Encoded protein: CASSRRAGTALKSYEQYF.